The rows below give T cell receptor beta chains drawn from one sample of a study of cytomegalovirus exposure and HLA in healthy donors. TCRdb's table, derived via immunoSEQ multiplex PCR, lists solely in-frame clones and lacks some. The repertoire has roughly 140,000 clones, over 75% of them found once; the top ten carry about 5.2%. The specimen sequenced was PBMCs. The receptors derive from a man aged 25-45 years in good health and CMV-seropositive. CDR3s include the opening cysteine and the closing phenylalanine or tryptophan. The order of the fields is J gene, V gene, CDR3 length, CDR3 protein.

>TRBJ2-1|TRBV14|18
CASSRGTIFQRLFNEQFF
>TRBJ2-3|TRBV7-9|17
CASSSTGTVSSTDTQYF
>TRBJ2-5|TRBV2|14
CASSPRVGGETQYF
>TRBJ2-1|TRBV5-1|15
CASSLGLAGVYEQFF
>TRBJ1-2|TRBV7-2|16
CASSLAGTGAPYGYTF
>TRBJ2-2|TRBV7-9|15
CASILAGRNTGELFF
>TRBJ1-6|TRBV6-5|14
CASSPGSLPSPLHF
>TRBJ2-7|TRBV29-1|11
CSVGVWDEQYF
>TRBJ2-7|TRBV28|17
CASSLYSRRQVGYEQYF
>TRBJ2-3|TRBV30|15
CAWGGQGINTDTQYF
>TRBJ2-3|TRBV5-6|12
CASSLPSLAQYF
>TRBJ2-5|TRBV7-2|15
CASSNRLAGGPTQYF
>TRBJ2-1|TRBV2|15
CASMVDRPSYNEQFF
>TRBJ2-7|TRBV28|15
CASSFGGQGIAEQYF
>TRBJ1-3|TRBV19|16
CASTPEQRIRGNTIYF
>NA|TRBV5-4|15
CASSDGLAGVYEQYF
>TRBJ1-5|TRBV30|14
CAWSRGGSNQPQHF
>TRBJ2-1|TRBV6-1|16
CASSVLRDRGRGEQFF